This T cell receptor (beta chain) emerged from a study of shared clonotypes between healthy human individuals. On sorted subsets, replicate PCRs used 200 ng DNA, or 25,000 to 35,000 T cell genomes. Sequenced by immunoSEQ multiplex PCR; TCRdb stores in-frame clones only, minus some. The table lists approximately 2,000,000 clones, 85% to 95% of them singletons, with 0.3% to 0.45% in the top ten. Trimming left V 6 bases short and J 2 bases short, with 13 bases between. This CDR3 has 14 amino acids. Germline values: CDR1 MNHNY, CDR2 SVGAGI (reference sequence). The clonotype comes from a man in his late teens or twenties in good health. Some clones in this sample may be carry-over from other donors' samples. This sequence joins TRBV6-6 and TRBJ2-5; TRBD1 might be the D (6 bases). Sequenced input: naive CD4+ T cells from PBMCs. Subset described: CD45RA+ positively selected. CDR3 loop: CASRGAQGQETQYF. The CDR3 DNA sequence: TGTGCCAGCAGGGGGGCCCAGGGGCAAGAGACCCAGTACTTC.